A single sample gave rise to the 9 T cell receptor beta chains below, sequenced in a study of regulatory and conventional T cells in RAG deficiency. Conventional CD4+ T cells were sorted from blood as CD25-low CD127-high cells. Clones were sequenced by immunoSEQ multiplex PCR, and TCRdb holds only the in-frame ones, with some missing. There are more than 35,000 clones in the sample; 90% occur only once, and 0.5% to 0.55% lies in the top ten. The data also belong to a second study, concerning regulatory T cells. That study adds: Primers: 52 TRBV forward and 13 TRBJ reverse.

Sequenced input: CD4+ effector T cells sorted from blood. The receptors shown here come from a human donor in good health.

CDR3 region: CASSPRTADGYTF. CDR3 DNA sequence: TGTGCCAGCAGCCCCCGGACGGCCGATGGCTACACCTTC. V usage is TRBV14 and J usage is TRBJ1-2, with D unresolved. The V gene lost 4 bases and the J gene lost 6 bases, with 12 bases spanning the gap. There are 13 residues in the CDR3. Germline CDR1 is SGHDN and CDR2 is FVKESK.

The V call is TRBV2, the J call TRBJ1-5; D remains ambiguous. Germline CDR1 and CDR2: SNHLY and FYNNEI. The CDR3 sequence is 14 residues long. The germline V and J ends were trimmed by 4 bases and 4 bases, with 11 bases remaining between them. The chain's CDR3 is CASSVDPGNQPQHF. For the CDR3, the DNA is TGTGCCAGCAGTGTGGACCCGGGGAATCAGCCCCAGCATTTT.

The chain carries TRBV5-1 and TRBJ2-7, with D tentatively TRBD1 (5 bases). V dropped 0 bases and J dropped 3 bases, with 13 bases sitting between them. Germline V CDR1 and CDR2: SGHRS, YFSETQ. The CDR3 is made up of 15 amino acids. CDR3 sequence: CASSLGQGRFYEQYF. CDR3 nucleotides: TGCGCCAGCAGCTTGGGGCAGGGTAGGTTCTACGAGCAGTACTTC.

This clone was counted a single time. The genes are TRBV6-1 and TRBJ2-3; the D gene could be TRBD1 or TRBD2 (6 bases each). Trimming left V 8 bases short and J 2 bases short, with 11 bases between. This CDR3 spans 13 amino acids. Per the germline V gene, CDR1 is MNHNS and CDR2 is SASEGT. The CDR3 region is CASGWGATDTQYF. As DNA, the CDR3 is TGTGCCAGCGGGTGGGGGGCCACAGATACGCAGTATTTT.

This clone was found a few times. CDR3: CASSLGSGGQETQYF. As DNA, the CDR3 is TGTGCCAGCAGCTTAGGTAGCGGGGGGCAAGAGACCCAGTACTTC. The chain employs TRBV7-2 and TRBJ2-5, with 10 bases that match TRBD2. Unmatched junction bases numbered 1, after V lost 1 base and J lost 2 bases. In germline, CDR1 is SGHTA, CDR2 FQGNSA. CDR3 size: 15 residues.

This clone was observed a few times. V and J are TRBV6-1 and TRBJ2-1; weak D call: TRBD2 (6 bases). The V gene lost 4 bases and the J gene lost 1 base, with 11 bases spanning the gap. CDR1 MNHNS and CDR2 SASEGT come from the germline V gene. The CDR3 is made up of 15 amino acids. CDR3 sequence: CASSVEGGSYNEQFF. DNA for the CDR3: TGTGCCAGCAGTGTGGAGGGAGGATCCTACAATGAGCAGTTCTTC.

The chain links TRBV11-2 to TRBJ2-1; 7 bases are shared with TRBD2. Germline-derived CDR1 and CDR2 are SGHAT and FQNNGV. Losses at the gene ends were 5 bases for V and 7 bases for J; bases not matched to a gene: 11. This CDR3 is 15 amino acids long. The CDR3 DNA follows: TGTGCCAGCAGCCCTTCGACTAGCACGTCGAATGAGCAGTTCTTC. Amino acid sequence: CASSPSTSTSNEQFF.

The V gene is TRBV27, the J gene TRBJ2-1; D might be TRBD2 (7 bases). This CDR3 has 14 residues. Germline V CDR1 and CDR2: MNHEY, SMNVEV (reference sequence). V lost 6 bases to trimming and J lost 4 bases, with 13 bases between them. CDR3 DNA: TGTGCCAGCAGGGGAGGGGGGGCGTACAATGAGCAGTTCTTC. This encodes CASRGGGAYNEQFF.

This clone was recorded once. The chain couples TRBV18 to TRBJ2-7, with D possibly being TRBD2 (6 bases). Trimming removed 0 bases from V and 7 bases from J, with 13 bases in between. Germline loops: CDR1 KGHSH, CDR2 LQKENI. The CDR3 extends over 14 amino acids. CDR3 bases: TGTGCCAGCTCACCACCTATGTTAGCGGCTGAGCAGTACTTC. Protein product: CASSPPMLAAEQYF.